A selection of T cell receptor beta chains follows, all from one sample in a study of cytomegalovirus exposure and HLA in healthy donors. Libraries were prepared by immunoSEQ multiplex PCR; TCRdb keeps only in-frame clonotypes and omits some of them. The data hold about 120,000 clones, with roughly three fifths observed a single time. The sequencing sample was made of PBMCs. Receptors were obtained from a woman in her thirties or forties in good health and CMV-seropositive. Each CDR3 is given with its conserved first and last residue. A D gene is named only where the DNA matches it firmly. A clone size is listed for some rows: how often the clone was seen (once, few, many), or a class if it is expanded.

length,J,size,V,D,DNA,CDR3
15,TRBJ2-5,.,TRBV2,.,TGTGCCAGCACCCCGGGACAATCGTACCAAGAGACCCAGTACTTC,CASTPGQSYQETQYF
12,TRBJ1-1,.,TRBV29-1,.,TGCAGCGTTGTCGGGCAGAGGGCTGAAGCTTTCTTT,CSVVGQRAEAFF
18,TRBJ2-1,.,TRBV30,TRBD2,TGTGCCTGGAGTGGTTGGGGACTACCACTCACCTCCTACAATGAGCAGTTCTTC,CAWSGWGLPLTSYNEQFF
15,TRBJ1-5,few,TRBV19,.,TGTGCCAGTAGGTTCCACAGGGAGAGCAATCAGCCCCAGCATTTT,CASRFHRESNQPQHF
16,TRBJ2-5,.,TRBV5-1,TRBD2,TGCGCCAGCAGCTTCGGACTAGCGGGGGGCCAAGAGACCCAGTACTTC,CASSFGLAGGQETQYF
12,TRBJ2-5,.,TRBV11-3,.,TGTGCCAGCAGCTTCCAGGCTGAGACCCAGTACTTC,CASSFQAETQYF
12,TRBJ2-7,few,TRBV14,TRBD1,TGTGCCAGCGGACAGGGGTCTAACGAGCAGTACTTC,CASGQGSNEQYF
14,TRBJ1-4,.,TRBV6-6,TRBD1,TGTGCCAGCAGTCGGGGACAGGCTAATGAAAAACTGTTTTTT,CASSRGQANEKLFF
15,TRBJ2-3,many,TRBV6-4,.,TGTGCCAGCAGTTTGGGCAGCTCTAGCACAGATACGCAGTATTTT,CASSLGSSSTDTQYF
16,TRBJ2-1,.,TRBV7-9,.,TGTGCCAGCAGCTTGACACGGAGGCCCCTTGGCAATGAGCAGTTCTTC,CASSLTRRPLGNEQFF
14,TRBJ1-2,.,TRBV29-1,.,TGCAGCGTTGAAGATCGTGAGGCAGCCTATGGCTACACCTTC,CSVEDREAAYGYTF
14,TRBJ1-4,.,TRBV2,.,TGTGCCAGCAGCGAACAGGGATGGGGTGAAAAACTGTTTTTT,CASSEQGWGEKLFF
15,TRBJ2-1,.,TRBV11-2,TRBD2,TGTGCCAGCAGCTCCGGGACTAGCGGGGGAAATGAGCAGTTCTTC,CASSSGTSGGNEQFF
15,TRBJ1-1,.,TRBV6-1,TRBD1,TGTGCCAGCAGACGGGGACAGGGGATGAACACTGAAGCTTTCTTT,CASRRGQGMNTEAFF
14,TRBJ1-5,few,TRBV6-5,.,TGTGCCAGCACTCCCCCAGGAAGCAATCAGCCCCAGCATTTT,CASTPPGSNQPQHF
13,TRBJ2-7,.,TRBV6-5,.,TGTGCCAGCAGTGCTAGGAGCTCCTACGAGCAGTACTTC,CASSARSSYEQYF
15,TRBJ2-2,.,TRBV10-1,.,TGCGCCAGTCAGTCTAGCGAGGATAACACCGGGGAGCTGTTTTTT,CASQSSEDNTGELFF
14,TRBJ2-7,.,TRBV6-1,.,TGTGCCAGCAGTGAAGTGGTCGGAACGGGCGAGCAGTACTTC,CASSEVVGTGEQYF
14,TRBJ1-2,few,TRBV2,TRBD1,TGTGCCAGCAGTGAATGGGGACAGGGGAATGGCTACACCTTC,CASSEWGQGNGYTF
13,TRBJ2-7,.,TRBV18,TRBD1,TGTGCCAGCTCACCAGAACAGGGGTGCGGGCAGTACTTC,CASSPEQGCGQYF
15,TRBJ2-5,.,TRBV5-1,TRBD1,TGCGCCAGCAGCTTAACAGGGGGCGGGATGGAGACCCAGTACTTC,CASSLTGGGMETQYF
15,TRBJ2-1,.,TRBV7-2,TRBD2,TGTGCCAGCAGCCGGACTAGCGGGAGTCAGGATGAGCAGTTCTTC,CASSRTSGSQDEQFF
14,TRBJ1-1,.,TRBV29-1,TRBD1,TGCAGCGTTGAGGGGAGAACAGGGGGCCGTGAAGCTTTCTTT,CSVEGRTGGREAFF
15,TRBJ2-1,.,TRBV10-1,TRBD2,TGCGCCAGCAGTGATAGACGGCGGGGGGACAATGAGCAGTTCTTC,CASSDRRRGDNEQFF
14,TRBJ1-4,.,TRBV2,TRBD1,TGTGCCAGCAGCGGGACAGTCAGGAATGAAAAACTGTTTTTT,CASSGTVRNEKLFF
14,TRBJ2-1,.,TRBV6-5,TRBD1,TGTGCCAGCAGCCCCAGGGGGCGGAGTGGAGAGCAGTTCTTC,CASSPRGRSGEQFF
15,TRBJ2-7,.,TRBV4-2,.,TGTGCCAGCAGCCATCCACAGGTTTCCACCTACGAGCAGTACTTC,CASSHPQVSTYEQYF
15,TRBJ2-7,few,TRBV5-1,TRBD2,TGCGCCAGCAGCTTGGATAGCGGGGGGATCTACGAGCAGTACTTC,CASSLDSGGIYEQYF
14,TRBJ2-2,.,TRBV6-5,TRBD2,TGTGCCAGCAGGAAGCCGGGAGGGGCCGGGGAGCTGTTTTTT,CASRKPGGAGELFF
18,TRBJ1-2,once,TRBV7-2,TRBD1,TGTGCCAGCAGCTTAGGATGGGGAGATGCGGACAGGCGGAGGGGCTACACCTTC,CASSLGWGDADRRRGYTF
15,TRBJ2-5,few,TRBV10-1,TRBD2,TGCGCCAGCAGTCGGAGCGGGGGGGGCCGGGAGACCCAGTACTTC,CASSRSGGGRETQYF
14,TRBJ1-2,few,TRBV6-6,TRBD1,TGTGCCAGCAGTTACGGGACAGGGCCCTATGGCTACACCTTC,CASSYGTGPYGYTF
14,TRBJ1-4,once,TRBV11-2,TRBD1,TGTGCCAGCACCCTGGGGACAGGACTTGAAAAACTGTTTTTT,CASTLGTGLEKLFF
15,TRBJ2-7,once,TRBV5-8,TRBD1,TGTGCCAGCAGCCTGGACAGGGTCTTCTCCTACGAGCAGTACTTC,CASSLDRVFSYEQYF
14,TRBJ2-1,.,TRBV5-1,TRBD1,TGCGCCAGCAGCTTGAGACAGGGAGACAATGAGCAGTTCTTC,CASSLRQGDNEQFF
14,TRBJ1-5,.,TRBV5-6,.,TGTGCCAGCAGCCCGTGGACGTCCGGAGGGCCCCAGCATTTT,CASSPWTSGGPQHF
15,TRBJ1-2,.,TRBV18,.,TGTGCCAGCTCACACAGTACCACAGCTAACTATGGCTACACCTTC,CASSHSTTANYGYTF
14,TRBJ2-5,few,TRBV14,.,TGTGCCAGCAGCCAAGTTCGAGCGGATGGGACCCAGTACTTC,CASSQVRADGTQYF
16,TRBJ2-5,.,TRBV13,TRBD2,TGTGCCAGCAGCCCCGGACTAGCGGGGGGCTTAGAGACCCAGTACTTC,CASSPGLAGGLETQYF
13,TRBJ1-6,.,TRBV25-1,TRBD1,TGTGCCAGCTCGGGACAGGCTAATTCACCCCTCCACTTT,CASSGQANSPLHF
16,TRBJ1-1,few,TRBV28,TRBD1,TGTGCCAGCAGTTTACCGACAGGGGTCGGGGGCACTGAAGCTTTCTTT,CASSLPTGVGGTEAFF
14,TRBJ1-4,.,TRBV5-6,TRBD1,TGTGCCAGCAGCTTGGGACAGGGGGTCGGAAAACTGTTTTTT,CASSLGQGVGKLFF
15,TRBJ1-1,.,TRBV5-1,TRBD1,TGCGCCAGCAGCTTGGGACAGGGCCCTTCCACTGAAGCTTTCTTT,CASSLGQGPSTEAFF
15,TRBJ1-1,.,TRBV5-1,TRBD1,TGCGCCAGCACCCTCTCGGGACAGGGGTACACTGAAGCTTTCTTT,CASTLSGQGYTEAFF
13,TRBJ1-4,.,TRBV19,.,TGTGCCAGTACGATCGGACAGTGGGAAAAACTGTTTTTT,CASTIGQWEKLFF
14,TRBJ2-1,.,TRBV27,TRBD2,TGTGCCAGCAGCAAGCGGGAGGGCCTTAACGAGCAGTTCTTC,CASSKREGLNEQFF
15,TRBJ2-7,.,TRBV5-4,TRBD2,TGTGCCAGCAGCTTGGAAGCGGGAGGCCGTAACGAGCAGTACTTC,CASSLEAGGRNEQYF
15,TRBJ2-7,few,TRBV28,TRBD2,TGTGCCAGCAGTCTTACTAGCGGGAGAATAAACGAGCAGTACTTC,CASSLTSGRINEQYF
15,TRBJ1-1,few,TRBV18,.,TGTGCCAGCTCACCTGTATCGGGGTTGGACACTGAAGCTTTCTTT,CASSPVSGLDTEAFF
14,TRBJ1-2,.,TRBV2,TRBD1,TGTGCCAGCAGTGAACCCAGGGGGGACTATGGCTACACCTTC,CASSEPRGDYGYTF
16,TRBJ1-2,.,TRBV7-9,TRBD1,TGTGCCAGCAGCGCCTTACAGGGGGCTGGAAACTATGGCTACACCTTC,CASSALQGAGNYGYTF
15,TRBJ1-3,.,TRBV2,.,TGTGCCAGCAGTGCCGTGCGGGAGTCCGGAAACACCATATATTTT,CASSAVRESGNTIYF
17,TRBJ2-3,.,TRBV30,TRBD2,TGTGCCTGGAGTCTTACCCTGATAGCGGGGGTAACAGATACGCAGTATTTT,CAWSLTLIAGVTDTQYF
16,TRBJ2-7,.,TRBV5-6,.,TGTGCCAGCACTAAGTTGGGTGAGGGAGGTCAAGGCGAGCAGTACTTC,CASTKLGEGGQGEQYF